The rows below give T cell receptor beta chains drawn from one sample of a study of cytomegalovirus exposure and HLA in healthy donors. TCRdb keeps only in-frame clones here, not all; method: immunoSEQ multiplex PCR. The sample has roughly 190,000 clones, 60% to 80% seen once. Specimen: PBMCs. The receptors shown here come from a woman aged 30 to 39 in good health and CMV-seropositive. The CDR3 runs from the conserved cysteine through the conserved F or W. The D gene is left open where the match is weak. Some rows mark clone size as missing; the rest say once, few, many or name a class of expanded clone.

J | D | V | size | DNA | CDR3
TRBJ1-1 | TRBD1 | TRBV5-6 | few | TGTGCCAGCAGCCGGGGCCCACAGGGGGCAGGCACTGAAGCTTTCTTT | CASSRGPQGAGTEAFF
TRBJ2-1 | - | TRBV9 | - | TGTGCCAGCAGCCCCCCTACCTCCTACAATGAGCAGTTCTTC | CASSPPTSYNEQFF
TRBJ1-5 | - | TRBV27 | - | TGTGCCAGCAGTCCCTCCAGGGTTTTTTCTCAGCCCCAGCATTTT | CASSPSRVFSQPQHF
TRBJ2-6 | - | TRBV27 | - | TGTGCCAGCACGGGCGCTTTCCGAGGGGGGGCCAACGTCCTGACTTTC | CASTGAFRGGANVLTF
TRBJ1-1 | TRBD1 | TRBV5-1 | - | TGCGCCAGCAGCGTACAGGGGCATAACACTGAAGCTTTCTTT | CASSVQGHNTEAFF
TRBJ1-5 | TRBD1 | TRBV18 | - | TGTGCCAGCTCACCATCCACGGGACAGGGCTCTCAGCCCCAGCATTTT | CASSPSTGQGSQPQHF
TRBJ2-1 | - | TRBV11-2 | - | TGTGCCAGCAGGACATACAATGAGCAGTTCTTC | CASRTYNEQFF
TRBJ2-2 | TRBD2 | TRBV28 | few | TGTGCCAGCAGTTTAGTCCTAGCGGGAGCGGCCGGGGAGCTGTTTTTT | CASSLVLAGAAGELFF
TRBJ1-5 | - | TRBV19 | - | TGTGCCAGTAGTGGGGCGAGCCTTAGCAATCAGCCCCAGCATTTT | CASSGASLSNQPQHF
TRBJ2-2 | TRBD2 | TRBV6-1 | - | TGTGCCAGCAGTGCTACTAGCGGGAAATCGGCCGGGGAGCTGTTTTTT | CASSATSGKSAGELFF
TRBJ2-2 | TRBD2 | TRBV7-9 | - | TGTGCCAGCAGCCCCCGCGGAGGTCTAGCGGTCACCGGGGAGCTGTTTTTT | CASSPRGGLAVTGELFF
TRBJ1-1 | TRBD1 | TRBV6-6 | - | TGTGCCAGCAGTTACCTGACAGGGATGTTAACTGAAGCTTTCTTT | CASSYLTGMLTEAFF
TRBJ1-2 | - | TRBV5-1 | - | TGCGCCAGCAGCTTGGTGGGGAGTCCTAACTATGGCTACACCTTC | CASSLVGSPNYGYTF
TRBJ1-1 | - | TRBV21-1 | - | TGTGCCACCCACGGTGGACAGCTTGAAGCTTTCTTT | CATHGGQLEAFF
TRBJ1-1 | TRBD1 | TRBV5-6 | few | TGTGCCAGCAGCTTGGGACAGGGGGCTGAAGCTTTCTTT | CASSLGQGAEAFF
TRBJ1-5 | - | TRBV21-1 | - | TGTGCCAGCAGCAAAGCGAGGGACAGACGATACAATCAGCCCCAGCATTTT | CASSKARDRRYNQPQHF
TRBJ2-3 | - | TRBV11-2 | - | TGTGCCAGCAGCAAACCCATTGGAGTAGGAGATACGCAGTATTTT | CASSKPIGVGDTQYF
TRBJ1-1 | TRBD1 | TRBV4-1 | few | TGCGCCAGCAGCCACCCGACAGGGGGATATGAAGCTTTCTTT | CASSHPTGGYEAFF
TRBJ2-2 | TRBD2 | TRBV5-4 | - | TGTGCCAGCAGCTGGAATAGCGGGACGAACACCGGGGAGCTGTTTTTT | CASSWNSGTNTGELFF
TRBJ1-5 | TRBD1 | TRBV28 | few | TGTGCCAGCAGAACAGGGGGGAGAAACAATCAGCCCCAGCATTTT | CASRTGGRNNQPQHF
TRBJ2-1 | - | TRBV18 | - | TGTGCCAGCTCACCTGCAGGTAATGAGCAGTTCTTC | CASSPAGNEQFF
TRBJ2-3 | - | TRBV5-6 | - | TGTGCCAGCAGTTCCTCTGCCTTGCGGTACACAGATACGCAGTATTTT | CASSSSALRYTDTQYF
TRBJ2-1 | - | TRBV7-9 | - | TGTGCCAGCAGCCCAGTCGCCGGGTTGATCAATGAGCAGTTCTTC | CASSPVAGLINEQFF
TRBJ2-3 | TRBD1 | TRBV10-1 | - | TGCGCCAGCAGTGACGGAAGGGACAGGGGGCGCGCAGATACGCAGTATTTT | CASSDGRDRGRADTQYF
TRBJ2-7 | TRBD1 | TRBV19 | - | TGTGCCAGTACCCCAGGGGGATCCTACGAGCAGTACTTC | CASTPGGSYEQYF
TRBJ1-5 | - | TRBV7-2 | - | TGTGCCAGCAGCCCGGGAGGGGGTAATCAGCCCCAGCATTTT | CASSPGGGNQPQHF
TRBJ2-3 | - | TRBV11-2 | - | TGTGCCAGCGGGGCCGGGGGGCGGGTAGATACGCAGTATTTT | CASGAGGRVDTQYF
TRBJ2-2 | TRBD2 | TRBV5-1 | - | TGCGCCAGTTCCGGGACTAGCGGGAGATCGGTCTCCGGGGAGCTGTTTTTT | CASSGTSGRSVSGELFF
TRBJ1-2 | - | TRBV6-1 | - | TGTGCCAGCAGTGAAGATCCAGGGGATTATGGCTACACCTTC | CASSEDPGDYGYTF
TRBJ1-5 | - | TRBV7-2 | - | TGTGCCAGCAGCTTAGCGCTATTAACTCAGGGAGGGAATCAGCCCCAGCATTTT | CASSLALLTQGGNQPQHF
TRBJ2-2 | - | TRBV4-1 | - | TGCGCCAGCAGCCAAGGTCCAGGGTCCGGGGAGCTGTTTTTT | CASSQGPGSGELFF
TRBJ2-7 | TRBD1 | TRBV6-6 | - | TGTGCCAGCAGTTACTTCAGGACAGGCTGGGAGCAGTACTTC | CASSYFRTGWEQYF
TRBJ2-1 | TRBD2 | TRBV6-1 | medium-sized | TGTGCCAGCAGTGAAGACGCTAGCGGCCACAATGAGCAGTTCTTC | CASSEDASGHNEQFF
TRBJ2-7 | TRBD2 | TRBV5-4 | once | TGTGCCAGCAGCGCCGCGTCGGGGGGGGAGCAGTACTTC | CASSAASGGEQYF
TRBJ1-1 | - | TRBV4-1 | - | TGCGCCAGCAGCCAACGCACAGGCAACACTGAAGCTTTCTTT | CASSQRTGNTEAFF
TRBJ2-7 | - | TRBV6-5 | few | TGTGCCAGCAATCTACTATCCAGCTCCTACGAGCAGTACTTC | CASNLLSSSYEQYF
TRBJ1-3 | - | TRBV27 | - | TGTGCCAGCAGTTTAGGGGGCGATGGAAACACCATATATTTT | CASSLGGDGNTIYF
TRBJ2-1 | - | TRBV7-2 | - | TGTGCCAGCAGCTTAGTGACGGGCTCCTACAATGAGCAGTTCTTC | CASSLVTGSYNEQFF
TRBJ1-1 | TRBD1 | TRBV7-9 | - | TGTGCCAGCAGCACAGGGGGCGGAGACACTGAAGCTTTCTTT | CASSTGGGDTEAFF
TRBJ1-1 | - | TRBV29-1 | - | TGCAGCGTTGAATTGCAGGGAAACATGAACACTGAAGCTTTCTTT | CSVELQGNMNTEAFF
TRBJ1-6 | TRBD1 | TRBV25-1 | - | TGTGCCAGCAAAGGGGAGACAGGGCGTTCACCCCTCCACTTT | CASKGETGRSPLHF
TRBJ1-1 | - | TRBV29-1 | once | TGCAGCGTTGGGGCGGGGGGGACGAACACTGAAGCTTTCTTT | CSVGAGGTNTEAFF
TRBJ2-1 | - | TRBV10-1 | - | TGCGCCAGCAGTGCCAGACTAGAATACAATGAGCAGTTCTTC | CASSARLEYNEQFF
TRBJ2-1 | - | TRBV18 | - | TGTGCCAGCTCACCCTCTGGCGGGAAGTATGAGCAGTTCTTC | CASSPSGGKYEQFF
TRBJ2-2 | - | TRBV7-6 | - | TGTGCCAGCAGCTTAGTAGTACGGGGGGAGCTGTTTTTT | CASSLVVRGELFF
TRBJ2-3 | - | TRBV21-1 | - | TGTGCCAGCAGCCCCACCCGCAGGGGATGGCAGTATTTT | CASSPTRRGWQYF
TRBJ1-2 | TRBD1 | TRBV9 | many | TGTGCCAGCAGCGCAACAGGGGGCGCAGGAGGCTACACCTTC | CASSATGGAGGYTF
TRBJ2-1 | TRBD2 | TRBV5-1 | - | TGCGCCAGCAGCGTGGGACTAGCGGGAGGATACAATGAGCAGTTCTTC | CASSVGLAGGYNEQFF
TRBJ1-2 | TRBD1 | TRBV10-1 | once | TGCGCCAGCAGTGAGAACCCCAGGGGGTTCTATGGCTACACCTTC | CASSENPRGFYGYTF
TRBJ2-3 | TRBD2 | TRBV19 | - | TGTGCCAGTAGTATAGCGGCGGGAGTGGATACGCAGTATTTT | CASSIAAGVDTQYF
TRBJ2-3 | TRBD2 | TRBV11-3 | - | TGTGCCAGCAGCTTAGACCCTCTAGCGGGAGTAGCAGATACGCAGTATTTT | CASSLDPLAGVADTQYF
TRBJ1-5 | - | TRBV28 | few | TGTGCCAGCAGTTCAACTCTCGCAGGGATAGTGGGCAATCAGCCCCAGCATTTT | CASSSTLAGIVGNQPQHF
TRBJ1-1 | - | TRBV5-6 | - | TGTGCCAGCAGCCTTGACAGAAAAATGAACACTGAAGCTTTCTTT | CASSLDRKMNTEAFF
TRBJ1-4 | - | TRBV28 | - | TGTGCCAGCAGTCCCCGTGAACTGTTTTTT | CASSPRELFF
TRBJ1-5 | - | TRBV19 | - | TGTGCCAGTAGCCCATTAAGGCAGCGGAGCAATCAGCCCCAGCATTTT | CASSPLRQRSNQPQHF
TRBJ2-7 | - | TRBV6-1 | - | TGTGCCAGCAGTGTCGACACTTACGAGCAGTACTTC | CASSVDTYEQYF
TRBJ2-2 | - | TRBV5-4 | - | TGTGCCAGCAGTTTACAGGGCCGGACCGGGGAGCTGTTTTTT | CASSLQGRTGELFF